Sequencing of this T cell receptor (beta chain) was carried out in a study of a mutant IDH1 vaccine in newly diagnosed glioma. Broader study findings: Pseudoprogression apparently lacked any relation to changes in top peripheral T cell clonotypes. Researchers report vaccine-induced immune responses in approximately 93% of patients.

Indicated time point: week 23, last vaccination. Each dose delivered 300 ug of mutant IDH1 20-mer peptide subcutaneously with imiquimod. Astrocytomas that were new, WHO grade 3 or 4, IDH1-mutant and ATRX-lost were present in the donors. The CDR3 sequence is 11 residues long. With 2 bases removed from V and 5 bases from J, the gap between germline ends came to 4 bases. Germline V CDR1 and CDR2: MDHEN, SYDVKM. Sequencing was performed with immunoSEQ multiplex PCR; in TCRdb, only in-frame clones are kept and a portion is missing. The sample includes 70,000 to 95,000 clones, approximately 85% of them seen just once. This clone came up a few times. Its antigen is unknown.

The material was PBMCs, obtained from a glioma patient whose treatment included an IDH1 peptide vaccine. The rearrangement uses TRBV28 and TRBJ2-7; D gene ambiguous. This TCR was recovered from a woman between 50 and 59 years old with glioma. In DNA, the CDR3 is TGTGCCAGCAGTTTACGGGACGAGCAGTACTTC. This sequence encodes CASSLRDEQYF.